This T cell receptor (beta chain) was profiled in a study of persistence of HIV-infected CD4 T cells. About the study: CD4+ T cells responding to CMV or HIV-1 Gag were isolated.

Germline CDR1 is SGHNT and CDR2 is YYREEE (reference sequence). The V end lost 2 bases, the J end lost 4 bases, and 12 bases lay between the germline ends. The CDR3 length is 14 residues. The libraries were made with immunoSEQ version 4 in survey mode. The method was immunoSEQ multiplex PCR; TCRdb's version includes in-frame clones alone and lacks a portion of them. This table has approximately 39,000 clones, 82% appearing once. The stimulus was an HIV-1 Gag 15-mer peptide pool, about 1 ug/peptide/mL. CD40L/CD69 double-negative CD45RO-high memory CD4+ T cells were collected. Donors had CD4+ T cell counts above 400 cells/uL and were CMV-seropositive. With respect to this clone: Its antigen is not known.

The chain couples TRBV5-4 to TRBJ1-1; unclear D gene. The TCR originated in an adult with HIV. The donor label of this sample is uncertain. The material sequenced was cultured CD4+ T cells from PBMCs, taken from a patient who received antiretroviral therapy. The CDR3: CASSFETLGTEAFF. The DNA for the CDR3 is TGTGCCAGCAGCTTTGAGACCCTGGGCACTGAAGCTTTCTTT.